The rows below give T cell receptor beta chains drawn from one sample of a study of blood T cell repertoires in COVID-19. The assay was immunoSEQ multiplex PCR, and TCRdb's table has in-frame clones only and misses some. The table lists roughly 130,000 clones, around 83% of them singletons. Sample: PBMCs or T cells enriched from blood (not recorded which). The receptor source for this set is a woman aged 25 to 39 who had recovered from COVID-19. Each CDR3 is given with its conserved first and last residue. Each record gives: J gene, D gene, clone size, V gene, CDR3 DNA, CDR3 protein. A D gene is named only where the DNA matches it firmly. Clone size is stated in some rows and not others, as once, few, many or a class when expanded.

TRBJ2-1 | - | - | TRBV7-9 | TGTGCCAGCAGCTTAGTCAGGGACAATGAGCAGTTCTTC | CASSLVRDNEQFF
TRBJ1-6 | - | once | TRBV7-3 | TGTGCCAGCAGCTTAACGGGGAGGGTCGAATCACCCCTCCACTTT | CASSLTGRVESPLHF
TRBJ1-2 | - | - | TRBV30 | TGTGCCTGGAACGGACAGTCCTTCGGGGGCTACACCTTC | CAWNGQSFGGYTF
TRBJ2-3 | - | - | TRBV2 | TGTGCCAGATCTGGATCCAGGGAAAGAACAGATACGCAGTATTTT | CARSGSRERTDTQYF
TRBJ1-3 | TRBD1 | once | TRBV11-2 | TGTGCCAGCAGCACAATCAGCAGGGGGCCTGGAAACACCATATATTTT | CASSTISRGPGNTIYF
TRBJ1-1 | - | - | TRBV10-3 | TGTGCCATCAGTCTAGGCCTAAGCGCTGAAGCTTTCTTT | CAISLGLSAEAFF
TRBJ2-1 | - | - | TRBV7-3 | TGTGCCAGCAGCTTAAGCGGGGTCACCTACAATGAGCAGTTCTTC | CASSLSGVTYNEQFF
TRBJ2-2 | - | - | TRBV11-1 | TGTGCCAGCAGCCTTCGGACAGCGAACACCGGGGAGCTGTTTTTT | CASSLRTANTGELFF
TRBJ2-1 | TRBD1 | once | TRBV30 | TGTGCCTGGAGTCCGGACAGGGGGTACTACAATGAGCAGTTCTTC | CAWSPDRGYYNEQFF
TRBJ1-2 | - | - | TRBV5-5 | TGTGCCAGCAGTTCCGACACGTCCTATGGCTACACCTTC | CASSSDTSYGYTF
TRBJ1-1 | TRBD1 | - | TRBV6-5 | TGTGCCAGCAGTTACTCGTCACAGGGGAGCACTGAAGCTTTCTTT | CASSYSSQGSTEAFF
TRBJ2-3 | TRBD2 | - | TRBV9 | TGTGCCAGCAGCCCGCGACTAGCGGGAGAGATAGATACGCAGTATTTT | CASSPRLAGEIDTQYF
TRBJ1-4 | - | - | TRBV19 | TGTGCCAGTAAGGTTGCGAGGTCTGCAGCTAATGAAAAACTGTTTTTT | CASKVARSAANEKLFF
TRBJ1-1 | - | few | TRBV11-1 | TGTGCCAGCAACGAAGGAGGGTTGAACACTGAAGCTTTCTTT | CASNEGGLNTEAFF
TRBJ1-4 | - | - | TRBV20-1 | TGCAGTGCTAGTGGGCGGCCCTTTAATGAAAAACTGTTTTTT | CSASGRPFNEKLFF
TRBJ1-1 | TRBD1 | - | TRBV24-1 | TGTGCCACCAGTGATGGGGGGACAGGGGGAACTGAAGCTTTCTTT | CATSDGGTGGTEAFF
TRBJ1-2 | - | - | TRBV10-3 | TGTGCCATCAGTGAGTCTTTTTTCGCTATCAATACTTATGGCTACACCTTC | CAISESFFAINTYGYTF
TRBJ2-7 | - | few | TRBV5-4 | TGTGCCAGCAGCACAGACACAAACCTGCACTCCTACGAGCAGTACTTC | CASSTDTNLHSYEQYF
TRBJ1-2 | - | - | TRBV5-6 | TGTGCCAGCAGAATCAGACAGGCCCTGGGGGATGGCTACACCTTC | CASRIRQALGDGYTF
TRBJ2-2 | TRBD1 | - | TRBV3-1/TRBV3-2 | TGTGCCAGCAGCGTTCAGGGGGCCGGCACCGGGGAGCTGTTTTTT | CASSVQGAGTGELFF
TRBJ2-5 | TRBD2 | - | TRBV7-6 | TGTGCCAGCAGCTTAGGGACTAGCGTCCAAGAGACCCAGTACTTC | CASSLGTSVQETQYF
TRBJ1-1 | TRBD1 | - | TRBV7-8 | TGTGCCAGCAGCTTAGGGGCCACAGGGGGATGGCGATTTGAAGCTTTCTTT | CASSLGATGGWRFEAFF
TRBJ2-7 | TRBD1 | - | TRBV29-1 | TGCAGCGCCTCCGGGACAGGGGATTTCTACGAGCAGTACTTC | CSASGTGDFYEQYF
TRBJ2-1 | TRBD1 | - | TRBV28 | TGTGCCAGCAGTTCGCTTGGGACAGGGGGCACCATCGGCTCCTACAATGAGCAGTTCTTC | CASSSLGTGGTIGSYNEQFF
TRBJ1-1 | - | - | TRBV27 | TGTGCCAGCAGTTTATCTGGCTGGGGGCGAAACACTGAAGCTTTCTTT | CASSLSGWGRNTEAFF
TRBJ1-1 | TRBD1 | - | TRBV5-4 | TGTGCCAGCAGCTCAGGGACAGGGGGAACTGAAGCTTTCTTT | CASSSGTGGTEAFF
TRBJ1-4 | - | once | TRBV4-2 | TGTGCCAGCAGCCAGAATGGATGGACAGTAACGAGTGAAAAACTGTTTTTT | CASSQNGWTVTSEKLFF
TRBJ2-7 | - | - | TRBV9 | TGTGCCAGCAGCGTAGTCAGGGATGGGTATGGCGAGCAGTACTTC | CASSVVRDGYGEQYF
TRBJ1-1 | - | - | TRBV7-9 | TGTGCCAGCAGCGCGGGGCGCACTGAAGCTTTCTTT | CASSAGRTEAFF
TRBJ1-1 | TRBD1 | - | TRBV6-5 | TGTGCCAGCAGTTACTGGAGGACAGGGAAGGACACTGAAGCTTTCTTT | CASSYWRTGKDTEAFF
TRBJ2-5 | - | - | TRBV10-3 | TGTGCCATCAGTGAGGCCGAGGAGACCCAGTACTTC | CAISEAEETQYF
TRBJ1-1 | TRBD1 | - | TRBV7-3 | TGTGCCAGCAGCTTTCGGACAGGCACTGAAGCTTTCTTT | CASSFRTGTEAFF
TRBJ1-6 | - | - | TRBV6-5 | TGTGCCAGCAGTTCCGAAAGGAGGGGCCGCAATTCACCCCTCCACTTT | CASSSERRGRNSPLHF
TRBJ2-5 | TRBD2 | - | TRBV28 | TGTGCCAGCAGTTTGAGGCTAGCGGGAGCGGAGACCCAGTACTTC | CASSLRLAGAETQYF
TRBJ2-5 | - | few | TRBV6-2/TRBV6-3 | TGTGCCAGCAGTTACTTCGACAGGTCCGAGACCCAGTACTTC | CASSYFDRSETQYF
TRBJ1-5 | TRBD1 | - | TRBV28 | TGTGCCAGCAGGGGACAGGGAGTTAGCAATCAGCCCCAGCATTTT | CASRGQGVSNQPQHF
TRBJ1-1 | - | - | TRBV18 | TGTGCCAGCTCAACCGGACAGCCAGCCGCTGAAGCTTTCTTT | CASSTGQPAAEAFF
TRBJ1-1 | TRBD1 | once | TRBV27 | TGTGCCAGCAGCGGAACAGGGGGCACTGAAGCTTTCTTT | CASSGTGGTEAFF
TRBJ2-2 | - | - | TRBV4-1 | TGCGCCAGCAGCCAAAGGGGGGGAGGGCAGACGAACACCGGGGAGCTGTTTTTT | CASSQRGGGQTNTGELFF
TRBJ1-2 | TRBD1 | - | TRBV2 | TGTGCCAGCAGCGTGGACAGGGGCTACTATGGCTACACCTTC | CASSVDRGYYGYTF
TRBJ2-1 | TRBD2 | few | TRBV5-4 | TGTGCCAGCAGCCGACTAGCGAGCTACAATGAGCAGTTCTTC | CASSRLASYNEQFF
TRBJ1-2 | TRBD1 | once | TRBV5-1 | TGCGCCAGCAGCTTGGGGTCCGGGACAGACTATGGCTACACCTTC | CASSLGSGTDYGYTF
TRBJ2-7 | TRBD2 | - | TRBV5-1 | TGCGCCAGCAGCCACGGACTAGCGGGACTCAGGCTCTACGAGCAGTACTTC | CASSHGLAGLRLYEQYF
TRBJ2-1 | - | - | TRBV5-5 | TGTGCCAGCAGCTGGACCGTAACTAGCCCTACCTACAATGAGCAGTTCTTC | CASSWTVTSPTYNEQFF
TRBJ1-1 | - | - | TRBV6-2/TRBV6-3 | TGTGCCAGCAGTCCCCCTCACGGCACTGAAGCTTTCTTT | CASSPPHGTEAFF
TRBJ1-2 | - | - | TRBV24-1 | TGTGCCACCTCCGGGACACCAGCTAACTATGGCTACACCTTC | CATSGTPANYGYTF
TRBJ2-7 | - | once | TRBV7-9 | TGTGCCAGCAGCTCCAGGGGCCCAGCCTACGAGCAGTACTTC | CASSSRGPAYEQYF
TRBJ2-7 | TRBD1 | - | TRBV11-2 | TGTGCCAGCAGCTTAGCCCTTGGGACAGGTCGCTACGAGCAGTACTTC | CASSLALGTGRYEQYF
TRBJ2-7 | TRBD2 | - | TRBV28 | TGTGCCAGCAGTTTATTTGGCGGGAGGGCAGCCTCCTACGAGCAGTACTTC | CASSLFGGRAASYEQYF
TRBJ2-7 | TRBD2 | - | TRBV9 | TGTGCCAGCAGCCCCACTAGCGGCTCTGTGCTCGAGCAGTACTTC | CASSPTSGSVLEQYF
TRBJ1-1 | - | - | TRBV6-1 | TGTGCCAGCAGTGAAACAGGTCGAGGCACTGAAGCTTTCTTT | CASSETGRGTEAFF
TRBJ1-2 | TRBD1 | - | TRBV5-6 | TGTGCCAGCAGCTTCTTCGACAGGGGGCGAGGCTATGGCTACACCTTC | CASSFFDRGRGYGYTF
TRBJ2-7 | TRBD1 | - | TRBV19 | TGTGCCAGTAGTACGACAGGGGGCTACGAGCAGTACTTC | CASSTTGGYEQYF
TRBJ2-3 | - | - | TRBV7-2 | TGTGCCAGCAGCTTAGAGCCGGGTGGAGATACGCAGTATTTT | CASSLEPGGDTQYF
TRBJ2-5 | TRBD1 | - | TRBV28 | TGTGCCAGCAGTTCGCCACCGGGACAGGCGTCAGAGACCCAGTACTTC | CASSSPPGQASETQYF
TRBJ2-2 | - | - | TRBV7-3 | TGTGCCAGCAGCCCTACCGCGGTGGCTCCGAACACCGGGGAGCTGTTTTTT | CASSPTAVAPNTGELFF
TRBJ1-4 | - | - | TRBV9 | TGTGCCAGCAGCGACAAAAGGGGGAATGAAAAACTGTTTTTT | CASSDKRGNEKLFF